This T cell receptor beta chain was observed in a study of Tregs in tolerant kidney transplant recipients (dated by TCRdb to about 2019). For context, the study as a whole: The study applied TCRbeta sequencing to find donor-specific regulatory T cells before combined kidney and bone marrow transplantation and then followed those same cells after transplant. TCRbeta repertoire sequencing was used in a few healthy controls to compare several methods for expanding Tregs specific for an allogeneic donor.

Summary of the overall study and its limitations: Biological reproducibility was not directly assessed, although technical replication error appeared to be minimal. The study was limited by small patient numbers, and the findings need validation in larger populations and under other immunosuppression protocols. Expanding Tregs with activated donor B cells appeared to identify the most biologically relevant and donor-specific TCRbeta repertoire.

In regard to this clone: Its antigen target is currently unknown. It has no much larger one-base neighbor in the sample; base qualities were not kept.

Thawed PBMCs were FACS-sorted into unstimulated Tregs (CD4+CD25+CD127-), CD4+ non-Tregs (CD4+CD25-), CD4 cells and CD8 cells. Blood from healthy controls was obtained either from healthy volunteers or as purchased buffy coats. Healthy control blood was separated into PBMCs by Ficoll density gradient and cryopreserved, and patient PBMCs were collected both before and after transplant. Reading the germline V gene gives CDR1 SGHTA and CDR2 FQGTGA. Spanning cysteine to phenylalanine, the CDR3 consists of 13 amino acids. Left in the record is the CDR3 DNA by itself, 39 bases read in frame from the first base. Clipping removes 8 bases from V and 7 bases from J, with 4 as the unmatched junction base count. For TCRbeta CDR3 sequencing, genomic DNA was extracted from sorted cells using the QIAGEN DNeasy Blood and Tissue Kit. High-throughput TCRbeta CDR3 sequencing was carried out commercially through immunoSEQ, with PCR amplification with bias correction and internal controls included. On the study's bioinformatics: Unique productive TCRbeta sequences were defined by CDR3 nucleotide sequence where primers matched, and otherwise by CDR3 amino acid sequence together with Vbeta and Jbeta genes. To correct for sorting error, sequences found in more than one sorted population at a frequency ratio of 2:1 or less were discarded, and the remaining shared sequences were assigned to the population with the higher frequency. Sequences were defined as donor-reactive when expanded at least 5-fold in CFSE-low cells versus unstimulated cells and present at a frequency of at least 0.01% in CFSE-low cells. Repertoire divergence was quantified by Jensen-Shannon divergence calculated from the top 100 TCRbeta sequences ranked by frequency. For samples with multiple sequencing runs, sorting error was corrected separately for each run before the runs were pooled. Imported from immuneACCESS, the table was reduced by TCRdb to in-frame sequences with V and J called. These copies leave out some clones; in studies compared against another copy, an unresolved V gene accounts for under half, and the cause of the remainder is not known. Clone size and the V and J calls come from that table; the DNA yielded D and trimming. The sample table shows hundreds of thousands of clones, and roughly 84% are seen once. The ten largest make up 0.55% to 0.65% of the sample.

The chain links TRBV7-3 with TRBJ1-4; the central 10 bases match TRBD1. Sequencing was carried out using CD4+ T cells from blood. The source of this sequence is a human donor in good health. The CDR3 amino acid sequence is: CASGTGAGEKLFF. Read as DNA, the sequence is TGTGCCAGCGGGACAGGGGCGGGTGAAAAACTGTTTTTT.